In its sample, the clone carrying this TCR beta chain was seen a few times. The target antigen is unknown. The CDR3 runs 13 residues. Trimming removed 6 bases at V and 4 bases at J, with 7 bases between. Germline-derived CDR1 and CDR2 are LGHDT and YNNKEL (reference sequence). This sample was included in a study of regulatory T cells in long-lasting Graves disease. Study summary: Patients met the persistent Graves' disease definition after over 5 years of antithyroid drugs with positive TSH receptor antibodies. Overall study results and limits: Persistent Graves' disease cases displayed lower TCR diversity than newly diagnosed ones. Repertoires from persistent disease leaned toward TRBV28, TRBJ1-2 and TRBJ2-5.

Described time point: persistent/refractory GD, antithyroid drugs over 5 years with positive TRAb. From PBMCs, RNA was extracted and then used to make the TCR library. CDR3-region Arm-PCR and iRepertoire HTBI primers produced the TCR beta libraries. TCRdb independently ran MiXCR on the multiplex PCR reads; one entry per CDR3 protein. The sample includes more than 650,000 distinct CDR3 sequences, around 30% seen only once; the top ten take under 50%. This chain joins TRBV3-1 and TRBJ1-6; no clear D gene. The sequences come from peripheral blood mononuclear cells (PBMCs), collected when the disease was refractory, from a patient treated with antithyroid drugs. This TCR was recovered from a female donor with Graves disease. The CDR3 nucleotides read TGTGCCAGCAGGAGAGATTATAATTCACCCCTCCACTTT. This translates into CASRRDYNSPLHF.